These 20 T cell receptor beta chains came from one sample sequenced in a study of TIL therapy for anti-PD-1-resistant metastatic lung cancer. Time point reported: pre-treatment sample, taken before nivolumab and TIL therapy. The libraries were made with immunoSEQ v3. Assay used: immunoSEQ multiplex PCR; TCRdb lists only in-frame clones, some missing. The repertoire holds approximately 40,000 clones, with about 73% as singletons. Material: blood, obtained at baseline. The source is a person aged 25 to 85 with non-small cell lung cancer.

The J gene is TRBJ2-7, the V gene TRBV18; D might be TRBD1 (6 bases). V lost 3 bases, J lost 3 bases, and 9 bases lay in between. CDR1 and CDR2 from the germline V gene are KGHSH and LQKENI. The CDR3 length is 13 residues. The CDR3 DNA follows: TGTGCCAGCTCACCGGTACAGGGCTACGAGCAGTACTTC. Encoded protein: CASSPVQGYEQYF.

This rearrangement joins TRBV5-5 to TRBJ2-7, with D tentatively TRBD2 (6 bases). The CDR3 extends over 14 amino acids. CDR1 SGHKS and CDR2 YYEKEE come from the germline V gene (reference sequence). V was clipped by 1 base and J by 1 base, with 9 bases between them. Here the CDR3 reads CASSLYGLSYEQYF. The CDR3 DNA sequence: TGTGCCAGCAGCTTGTACGGACTATCCTACGAGCAGTACTTC.

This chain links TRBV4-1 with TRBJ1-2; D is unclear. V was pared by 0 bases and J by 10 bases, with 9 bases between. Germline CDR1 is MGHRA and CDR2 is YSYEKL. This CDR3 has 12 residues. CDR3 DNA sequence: TGCGCCAGCAGCCAAGATCAGAAGGACTACACCTTC. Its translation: CASSQDQKDYTF.

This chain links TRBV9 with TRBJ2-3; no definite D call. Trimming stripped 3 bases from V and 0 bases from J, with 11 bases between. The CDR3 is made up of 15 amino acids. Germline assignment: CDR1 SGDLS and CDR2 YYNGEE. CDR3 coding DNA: TGTGCCAGCAGCGCGAGCTCGACCAGCACAGATACGCAGTATTTT. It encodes CASSASSTSTDTQYF.

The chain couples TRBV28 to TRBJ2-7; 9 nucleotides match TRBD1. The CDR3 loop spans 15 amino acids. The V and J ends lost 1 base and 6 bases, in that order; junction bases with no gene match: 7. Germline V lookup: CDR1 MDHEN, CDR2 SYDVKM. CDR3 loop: CASSLLQGAFREQYF. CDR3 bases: TGTGCCAGCAGTTTATTACAGGGGGCTTTCCGCGAGCAGTACTTC.

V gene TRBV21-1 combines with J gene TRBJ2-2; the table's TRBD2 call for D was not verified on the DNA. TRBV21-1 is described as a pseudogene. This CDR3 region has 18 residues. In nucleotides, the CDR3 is TGTGCCAGCAGCAAGGGTCCCCTGGGTCGTGAAGAGGGCGGGGAGCTGTTTTTT. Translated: CASSKGPLGREEGGELFF.

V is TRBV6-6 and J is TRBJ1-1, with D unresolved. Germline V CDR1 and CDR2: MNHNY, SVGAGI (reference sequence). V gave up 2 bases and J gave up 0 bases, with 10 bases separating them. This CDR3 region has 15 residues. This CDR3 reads CASSYDPGMNTEAFF. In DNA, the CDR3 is TGTGCCAGCAGTTACGATCCGGGGATGAACACTGAAGCTTTCTTT.

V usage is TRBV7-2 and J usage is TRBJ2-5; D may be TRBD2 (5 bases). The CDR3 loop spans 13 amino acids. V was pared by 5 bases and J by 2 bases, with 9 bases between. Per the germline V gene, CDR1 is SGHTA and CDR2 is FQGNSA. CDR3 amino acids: CASSVTRQETQYF. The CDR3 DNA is TGTGCCAGCAGCGTAACTAGACAAGAGACCCAGTACTTC.

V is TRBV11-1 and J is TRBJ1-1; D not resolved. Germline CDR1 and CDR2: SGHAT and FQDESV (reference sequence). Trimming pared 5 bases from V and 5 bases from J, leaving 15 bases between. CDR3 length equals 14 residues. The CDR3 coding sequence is TGTGCCAGCAGCCCAGGAAGGCAGCCAACTGAAGCTTTCTTT. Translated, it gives CASSPGRQPTEAFF.

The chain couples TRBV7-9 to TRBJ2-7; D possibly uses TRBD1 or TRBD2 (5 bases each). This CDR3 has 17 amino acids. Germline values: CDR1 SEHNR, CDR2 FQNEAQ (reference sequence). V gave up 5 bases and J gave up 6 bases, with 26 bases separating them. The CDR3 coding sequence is TGTGCCAGCAGCCACCGCACCGCTTCGGGGCTTGGGAGCGAGCAGTACTTC. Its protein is CASSHRTASGLGSEQYF. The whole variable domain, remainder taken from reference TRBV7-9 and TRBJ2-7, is DTGVSQNPRHKITKRGQNVTFRCDPISEHNRLYWYRQTLGQGPEFLTYFQNEAQLEKSRLLSDRFSAERPKGSFSTLEIQRTEQGDSAMYLCASSHRTASGLGSEQYFGPGTRLTVT.

The CDR3 is CASSLSWGLNSPLHF. In nucleotides, the CDR3 is TGTGCCAGCAGTTTATCATGGGGACTTAATTCACCCCTCCACTTT. The chain employs TRBV27 and TRBJ1-6, with D perhaps TRBD1 (5 bases). The CDR3 loop spans 15 amino acids. Germline V gene lookup returns CDR1 MNHEY and CDR2 SMNVEV (reference sequence). V lost 0 bases and J lost 6, with 9 bases in between.

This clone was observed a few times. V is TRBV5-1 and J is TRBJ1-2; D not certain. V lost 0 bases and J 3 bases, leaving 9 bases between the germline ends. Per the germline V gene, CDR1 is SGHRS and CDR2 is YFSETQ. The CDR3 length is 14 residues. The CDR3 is CASSLVTADYGYTF. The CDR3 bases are TGCGCCAGCAGCTTGGTAACAGCAGACTATGGCTACACCTTC.

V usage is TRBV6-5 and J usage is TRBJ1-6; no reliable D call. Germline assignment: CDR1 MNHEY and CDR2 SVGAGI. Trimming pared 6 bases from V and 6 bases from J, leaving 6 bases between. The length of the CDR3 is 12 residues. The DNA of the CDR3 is TGTGCCAGCAGAAACGTTAATTCACCCCTCCACTTT. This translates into CASRNVNSPLHF.

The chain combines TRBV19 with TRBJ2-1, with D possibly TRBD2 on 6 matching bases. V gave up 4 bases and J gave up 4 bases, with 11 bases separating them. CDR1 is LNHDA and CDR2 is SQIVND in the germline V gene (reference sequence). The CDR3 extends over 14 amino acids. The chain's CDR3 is CASSTSVLYNEQFF. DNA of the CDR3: TGTGCCAGTAGTACTAGCGTGTTGTACAATGAGCAGTTCTTC.

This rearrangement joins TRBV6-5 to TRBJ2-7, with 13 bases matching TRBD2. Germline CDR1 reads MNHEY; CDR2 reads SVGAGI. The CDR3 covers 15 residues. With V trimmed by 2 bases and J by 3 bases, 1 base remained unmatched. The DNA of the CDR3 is TGTGCCAGCAGTTACGGGACTAGCGGGAACTACGAGCAGTACTTC. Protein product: CASSYGTSGNYEQYF.

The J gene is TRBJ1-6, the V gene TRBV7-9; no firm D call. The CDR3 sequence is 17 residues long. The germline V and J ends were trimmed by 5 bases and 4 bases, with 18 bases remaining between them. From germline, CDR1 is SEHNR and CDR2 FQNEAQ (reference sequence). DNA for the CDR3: TGTGCCAGCAGCGTACCCATAGGGCCGGTTTATAATTCACCCCTCCACTTT. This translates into CASSVPIGPVYNSPLHF.

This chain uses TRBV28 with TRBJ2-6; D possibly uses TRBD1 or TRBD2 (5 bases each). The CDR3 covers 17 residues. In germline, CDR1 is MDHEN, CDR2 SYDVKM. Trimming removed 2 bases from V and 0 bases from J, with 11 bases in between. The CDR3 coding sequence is TGTGCCAGCAGTTTACCTGGGGGAAGCTCTGGGGCCAACGTCCTGACTTTC. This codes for CASSLPGGSSGANVLTF. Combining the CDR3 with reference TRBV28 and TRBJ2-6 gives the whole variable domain DVKVTQSSRYLVKRTGEKVFLECVQDMDHENMFWYRQDPGLGLRLIYFSYDVKMKEKGDIPEGYSVSREKKERFSLILESASTNQTSMYLCASSLPGGSSGANVLTFGAGSRLTVL.

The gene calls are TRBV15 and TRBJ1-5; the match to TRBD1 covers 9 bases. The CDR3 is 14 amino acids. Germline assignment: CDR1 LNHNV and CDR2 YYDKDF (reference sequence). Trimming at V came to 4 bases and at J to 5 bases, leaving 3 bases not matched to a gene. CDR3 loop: CATSTDRGYQPQHF. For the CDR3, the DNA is TGTGCCACCAGCACAGACAGGGGGTATCAGCCCCAGCATTTT.

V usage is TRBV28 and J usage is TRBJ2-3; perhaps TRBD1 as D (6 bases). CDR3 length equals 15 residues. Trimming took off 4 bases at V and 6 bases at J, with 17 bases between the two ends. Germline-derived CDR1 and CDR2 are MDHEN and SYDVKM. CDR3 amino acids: CASSSTPGQTDTQYF. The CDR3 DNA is TGTGCCAGCAGTTCGACCCCAGGACAGACGGATACGCAGTATTTT.

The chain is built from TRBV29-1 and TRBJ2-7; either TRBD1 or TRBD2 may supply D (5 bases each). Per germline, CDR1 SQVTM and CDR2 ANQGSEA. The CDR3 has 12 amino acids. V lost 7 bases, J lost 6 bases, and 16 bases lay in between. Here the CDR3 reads CSARRGGGEQYF. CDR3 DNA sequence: TGCAGCGCCCGTCGGGGCGGCGGCGAGCAGTACTTC.